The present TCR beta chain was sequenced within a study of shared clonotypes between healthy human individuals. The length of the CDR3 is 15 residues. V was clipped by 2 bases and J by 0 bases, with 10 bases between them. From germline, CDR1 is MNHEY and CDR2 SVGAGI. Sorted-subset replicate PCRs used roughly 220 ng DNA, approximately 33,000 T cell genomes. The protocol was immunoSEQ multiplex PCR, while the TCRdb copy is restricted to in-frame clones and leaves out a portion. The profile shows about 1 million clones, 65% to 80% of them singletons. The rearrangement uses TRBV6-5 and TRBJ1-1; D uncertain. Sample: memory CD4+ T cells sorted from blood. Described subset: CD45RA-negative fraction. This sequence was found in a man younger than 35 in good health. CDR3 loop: CASSYRGIMNTEAFF. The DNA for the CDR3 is TGTGCCAGCAGTTACAGAGGCATCATGAACACTGAAGCTTTCTTT.